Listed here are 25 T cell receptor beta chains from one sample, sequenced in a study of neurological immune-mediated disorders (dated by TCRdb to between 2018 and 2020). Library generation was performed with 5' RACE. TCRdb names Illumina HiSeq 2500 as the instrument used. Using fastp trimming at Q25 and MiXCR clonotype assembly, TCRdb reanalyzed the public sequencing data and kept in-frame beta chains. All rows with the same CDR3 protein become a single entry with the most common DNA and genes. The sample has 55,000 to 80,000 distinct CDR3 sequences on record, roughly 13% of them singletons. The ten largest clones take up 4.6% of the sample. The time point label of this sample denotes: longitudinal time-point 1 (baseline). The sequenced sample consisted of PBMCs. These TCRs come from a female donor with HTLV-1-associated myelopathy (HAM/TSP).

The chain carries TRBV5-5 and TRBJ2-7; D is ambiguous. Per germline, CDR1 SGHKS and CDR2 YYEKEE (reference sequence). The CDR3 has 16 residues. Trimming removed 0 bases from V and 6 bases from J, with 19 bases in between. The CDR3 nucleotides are TGTGCCAGCAGCTTGGGGTTGGGAAGGGAAATCGGCGAGCAGTACTTC. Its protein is CASSLGLGREIGEQYF. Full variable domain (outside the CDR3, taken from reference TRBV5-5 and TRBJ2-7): DAGVTQSPTHLIKTRGQQVTLRCSPISGHKSVSWYQQVLGQGPQFIFQYYEKEERGRGNFPDRFSARQFPNYSSELNVNALLLGDSALYLCASSLGLGREIGEQYFGPGTRLTVT.

The CDR3 DNA sequence: TGCGCCAGCGGCCCGCGACAGGGGAGCACCGGGGAGCTGTTTTTT. As protein: CASGPRQGSTGELFF. This rearrangement joins TRBV10-1 to TRBJ2-2, with TRBD1 identical over 8 bases. CDR3 length: 15 amino acids. The germline V gene encodes CDR1 WNHNN and CDR2 SYGVQD (reference sequence). V gave up 8 bases and J gave up 4 bases; unmatched junction bases: 9.

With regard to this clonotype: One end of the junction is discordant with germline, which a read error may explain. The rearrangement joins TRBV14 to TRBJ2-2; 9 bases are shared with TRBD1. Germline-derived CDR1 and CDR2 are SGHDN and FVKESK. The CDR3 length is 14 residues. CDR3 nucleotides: TGTGACAGCGCCGGACAGGGGTACACCGGGGAGCTGTTTTTT. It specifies CDSAGQGYTGELFF.

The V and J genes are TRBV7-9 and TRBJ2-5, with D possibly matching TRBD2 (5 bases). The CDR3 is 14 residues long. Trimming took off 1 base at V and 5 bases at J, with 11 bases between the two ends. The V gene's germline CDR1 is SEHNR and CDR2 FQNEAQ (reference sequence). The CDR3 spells CASSLVLPGETQYF. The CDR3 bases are TGTGCCAGCAGCTTAGTACTGCCGGGGGAGACCCAGTACTTC.

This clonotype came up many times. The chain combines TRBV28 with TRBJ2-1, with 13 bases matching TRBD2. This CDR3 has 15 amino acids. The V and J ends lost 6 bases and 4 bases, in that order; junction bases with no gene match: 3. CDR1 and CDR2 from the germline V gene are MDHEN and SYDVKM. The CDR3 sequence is CASRETSGGYNEQFF. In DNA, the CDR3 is TGTGCCAGCAGAGAGACTAGCGGGGGGTACAATGAGCAGTTCTTC.

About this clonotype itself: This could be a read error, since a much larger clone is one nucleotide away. The CDR3 sequence: CASSFGGQTYGFTF. The CDR3 DNA reads TGCGCCAGCAGCTTTGGCGGACAGACCTATGGCTTCACCTTC. The chain carries TRBV5-1 and TRBJ1-2, with D maybe TRBD1 (6 bases). Germline-derived CDR1 and CDR2 are SGHRS and YFSETQ. This CDR3 region has 14 residues.

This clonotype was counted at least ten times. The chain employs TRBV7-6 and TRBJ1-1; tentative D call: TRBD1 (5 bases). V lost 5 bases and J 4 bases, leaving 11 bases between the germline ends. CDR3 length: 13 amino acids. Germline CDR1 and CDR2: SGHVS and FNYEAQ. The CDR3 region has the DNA TGTGCCAGCAGCCCTCGGGGGGGCACTGAAGCTTTCTTT. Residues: CASSPRGGTEAFF.

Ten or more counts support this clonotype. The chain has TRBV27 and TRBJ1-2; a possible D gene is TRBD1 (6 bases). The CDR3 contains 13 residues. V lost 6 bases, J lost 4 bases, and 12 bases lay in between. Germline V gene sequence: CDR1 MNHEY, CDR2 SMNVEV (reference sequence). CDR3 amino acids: CASRNGQFYGYTF. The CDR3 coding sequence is TGTGCCAGCAGAAACGGACAGTTCTATGGCTACACCTTC.

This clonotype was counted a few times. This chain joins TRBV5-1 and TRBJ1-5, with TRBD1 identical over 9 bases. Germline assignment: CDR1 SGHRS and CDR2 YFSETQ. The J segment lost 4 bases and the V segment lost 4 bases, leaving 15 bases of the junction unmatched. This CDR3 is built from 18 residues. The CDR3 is CASSPPITGTGRNQPQHF. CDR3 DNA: TGCGCCAGCAGCCCCCCTATAACCGGGACAGGGAGAAATCAGCCCCAGCATTTT. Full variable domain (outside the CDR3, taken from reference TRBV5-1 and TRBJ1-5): KAGVTQTPRYLIKTRGQQVTLSCSPISGHRSVSWYQQTPGQGLQFLFEYFSETQRNKGNFPGRFSGRQFSNSRSEMNVSTLELGDSALYLCASSPPITGTGRNQPQHFGDGTRLSIL.

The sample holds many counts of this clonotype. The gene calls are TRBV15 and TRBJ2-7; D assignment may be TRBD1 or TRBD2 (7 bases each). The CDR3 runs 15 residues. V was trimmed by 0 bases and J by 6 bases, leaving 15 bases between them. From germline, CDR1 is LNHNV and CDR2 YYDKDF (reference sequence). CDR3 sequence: CATSRDRSGGAEQYF. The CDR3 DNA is TGTGCCACCAGCAGAGATAGGTCAGGGGGGGCCGAGCAGTACTTC.

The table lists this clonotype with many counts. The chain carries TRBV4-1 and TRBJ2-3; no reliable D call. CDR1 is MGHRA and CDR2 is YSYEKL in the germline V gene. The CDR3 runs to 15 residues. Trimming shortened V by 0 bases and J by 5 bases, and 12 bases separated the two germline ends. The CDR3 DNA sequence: TGCGCCAGCAGCCAAGAGTTATCCCTGGGAGATACGCAGTATTTT. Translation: CASSQELSLGDTQYF.

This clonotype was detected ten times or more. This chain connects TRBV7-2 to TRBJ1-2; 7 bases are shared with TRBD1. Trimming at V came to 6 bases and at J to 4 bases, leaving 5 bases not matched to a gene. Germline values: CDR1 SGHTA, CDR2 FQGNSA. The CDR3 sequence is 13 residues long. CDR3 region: CASRRDSLYGYTF. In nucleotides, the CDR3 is TGTGCCAGCAGGCGGGACAGCCTCTATGGCTACACCTTC.

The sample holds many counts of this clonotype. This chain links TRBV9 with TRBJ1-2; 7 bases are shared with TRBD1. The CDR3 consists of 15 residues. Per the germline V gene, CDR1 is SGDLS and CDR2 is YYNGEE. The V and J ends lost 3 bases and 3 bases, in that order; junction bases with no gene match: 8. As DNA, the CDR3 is TGTGCCAGCAGCGGCCGGGACAGTAAATACTATGGCTACACCTTC. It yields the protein CASSGRDSKYYGYTF.

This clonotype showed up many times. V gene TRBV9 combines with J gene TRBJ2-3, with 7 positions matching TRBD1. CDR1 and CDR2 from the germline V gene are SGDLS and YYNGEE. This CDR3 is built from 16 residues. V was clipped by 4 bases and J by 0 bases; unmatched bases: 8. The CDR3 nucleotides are TGTGCCAGCAGCCCCGAGGGGGCCCCTAGCACAGATACGCAGTATTTT. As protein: CASSPEGAPSTDTQYF. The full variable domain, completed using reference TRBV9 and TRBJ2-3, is DSGVTQTPKHLITATGQRVTLRCSPRSGDLSVYWYQQSLDQGLQFLIQYYNGEERAKGNILERFSAQQFPDLHSELNLSSLELGDSALYFCASSPEGAPSTDTQYFGPGTRLTVL.

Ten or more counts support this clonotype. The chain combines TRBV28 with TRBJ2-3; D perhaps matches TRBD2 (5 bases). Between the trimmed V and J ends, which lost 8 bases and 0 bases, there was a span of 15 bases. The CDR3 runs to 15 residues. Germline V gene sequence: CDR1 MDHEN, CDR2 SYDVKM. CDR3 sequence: CASRLAGVSTDTQYF. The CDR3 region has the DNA TGTGCCAGCCGACTGGCCGGGGTCAGCACAGATACGCAGTATTTT.

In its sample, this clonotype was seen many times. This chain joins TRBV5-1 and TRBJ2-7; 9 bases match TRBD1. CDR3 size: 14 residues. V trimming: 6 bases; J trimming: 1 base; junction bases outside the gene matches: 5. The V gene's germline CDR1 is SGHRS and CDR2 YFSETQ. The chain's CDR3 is CASTPGQGSYEQYF. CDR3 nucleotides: TGCGCCAGCACCCCGGGACAGGGATCCTACGAGCAGTACTTC.

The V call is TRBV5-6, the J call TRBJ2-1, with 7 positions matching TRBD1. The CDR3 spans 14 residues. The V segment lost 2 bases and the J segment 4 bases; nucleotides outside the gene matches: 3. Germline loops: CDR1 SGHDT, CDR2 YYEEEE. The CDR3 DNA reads TGTGCCAGCAGCTTCCCAGGGGGTTACAATGAGCAGTTCTTC. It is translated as CASSFPGGYNEQFF.

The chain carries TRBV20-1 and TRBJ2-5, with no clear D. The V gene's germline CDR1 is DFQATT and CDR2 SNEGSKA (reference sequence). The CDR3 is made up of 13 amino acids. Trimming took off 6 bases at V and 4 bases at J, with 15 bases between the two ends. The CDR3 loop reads CSARPQNGETQYF. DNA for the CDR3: TGCAGTGCCCGACCCCAAAATGGAGAGACCCAGTACTTC.

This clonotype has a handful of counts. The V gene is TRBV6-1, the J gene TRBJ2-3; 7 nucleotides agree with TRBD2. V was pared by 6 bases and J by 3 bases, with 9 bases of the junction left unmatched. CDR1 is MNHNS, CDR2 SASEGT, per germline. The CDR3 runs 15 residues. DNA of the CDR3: TGTGCCAGCAGGTCTGGGCCCGGGAGGACAGATACGCAGTATTTT. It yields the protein CASRSGPGRTDTQYF.

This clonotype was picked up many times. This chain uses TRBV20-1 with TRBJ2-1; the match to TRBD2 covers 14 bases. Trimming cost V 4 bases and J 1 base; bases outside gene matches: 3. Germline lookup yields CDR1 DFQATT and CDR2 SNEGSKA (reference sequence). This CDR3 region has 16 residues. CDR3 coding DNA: TGCAGTGCTAAAGGGACTAGCGGGGGTTCCTACAATGAGCAGTTCTTC. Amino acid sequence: CSAKGTSGGSYNEQFF.

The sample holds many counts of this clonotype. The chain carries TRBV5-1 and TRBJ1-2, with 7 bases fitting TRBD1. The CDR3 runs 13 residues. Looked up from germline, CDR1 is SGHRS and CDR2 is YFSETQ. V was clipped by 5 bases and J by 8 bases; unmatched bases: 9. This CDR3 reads CASSSEGAGGYTF. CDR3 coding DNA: TGCGCCAGCAGTTCGGAGGGGGCAGGGGGCTACACCTTC.

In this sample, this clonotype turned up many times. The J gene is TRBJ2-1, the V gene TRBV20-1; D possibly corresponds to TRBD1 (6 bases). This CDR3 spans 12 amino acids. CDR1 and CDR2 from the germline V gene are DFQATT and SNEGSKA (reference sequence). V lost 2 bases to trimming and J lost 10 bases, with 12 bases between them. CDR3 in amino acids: CSARLQGREQFF. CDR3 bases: TGCAGTGCTAGATTACAGGGCCGGGAGCAGTTCTTC.

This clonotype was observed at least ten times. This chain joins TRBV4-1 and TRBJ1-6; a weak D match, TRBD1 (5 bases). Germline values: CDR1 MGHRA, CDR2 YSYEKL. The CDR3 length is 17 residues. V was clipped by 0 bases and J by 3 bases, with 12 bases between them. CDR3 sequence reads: CASSQEVGDYYNSPLHF. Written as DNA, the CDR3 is TGCGCCAGCAGCCAAGAGGTGGGGGATTACTATAATTCACCCCTCCACTTT.

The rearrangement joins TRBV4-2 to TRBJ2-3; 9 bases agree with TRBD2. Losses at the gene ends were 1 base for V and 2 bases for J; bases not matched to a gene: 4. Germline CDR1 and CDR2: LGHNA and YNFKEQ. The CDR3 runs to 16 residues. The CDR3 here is CASSQGLAGSTDTQYF. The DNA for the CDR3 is TGTGCCAGCAGCCAAGGTCTAGCGGGGTCCACAGATACGCAGTATTTT.

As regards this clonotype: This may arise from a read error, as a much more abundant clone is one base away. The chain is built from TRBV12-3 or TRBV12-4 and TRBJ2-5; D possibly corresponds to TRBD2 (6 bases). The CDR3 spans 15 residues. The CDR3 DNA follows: TGTGCCAGCAGCGCTTTTGGGGGGTACCAAGATACCCAGTACTTC. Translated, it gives CASSAFGGYQDTQYF.